These 30 T cell receptor beta chains originate from one sample sequenced in a study of T cells after yellow fever vaccination. TCRdb analysed the 5' RACE reads with MiXCR anew, one entry per CDR3 protein. The sample yields over 25,000 distinct CDR3 sequences, about 10% seen once. Sequencing used PBMCs, either bulk or a sorted T-cell subset (CD4+, CD8+, memory, or dextramer-sorted; not recorded which), obtained approximately 15 days after the first yellow fever vaccination. The receptor set was obtained from a man aged 18-30 years who received the YFV17D yellow fever vaccine.

This clonotype has ten or more counts. The rearrangement links TRBV10-3 to TRBJ2-5, with TRBD1 identical over 7 bases. The CDR3 is 14 amino acids. Germline CDR1 and CDR2: ENHRY and SYGVKD. The J segment lost 3 bases and the V segment lost 10 bases, leaving 11 bases of the junction unmatched. The CDR3, as DNA: TGTGCCAGCTACGCCGGGACAGCTGAAGAGACCCAGTACTTC. Protein sequence: CASYAGTAEETQYF.

This clonotype was seen ten or more times. The chain carries TRBV27 and TRBJ2-5, with 7 positions matching TRBD1. CDR1 is MNHEY and CDR2 is SMNVEV in the germline V gene (reference sequence). The CDR3 length is 15 residues. The trim removed 5 bases at V and 5 bases at J, leaving 11 bases unmatched. The CDR3 reads CASSPTFDRVETQYF. In nucleotides, the CDR3 is TGTGCCAGCAGTCCTACATTTGACAGGGTTGAGACCCAGTACTTC.

Of note for this clonotype: Given a much more abundant clone one base away, this may be a read error. This chain joins TRBV6-1 and TRBJ2-7, with D maybe TRBD2 (6 bases). V dropped 6 bases and J dropped 5 bases, with 23 bases sitting between them. Germline values: CDR1 MNHNS, CDR2 SASEGT. This CDR3 is built from 16 residues. CDR3 sequence: CASSHTSASAAHEQYF. CDR3 coding DNA: TGTGCCAGCAGCCACACCTCGGCTAGCGCCGCCCACGAGCAGTACTTC.

This clonotype has ten or more counts. In DNA, the CDR3 is TGCGCCAGCAGCTTGGCCAATGAGCAGTTCTTC. Amino acids: CASSLANEQFF. J is TRBJ2-1 and V is TRBV5-1; D is unresolved. The germline V and J ends were trimmed by 0 bases and 6 bases, with 1 base remaining between them. Germline V CDR1 and CDR2: SGHRS, YFSETQ. The CDR3 sequence is 11 residues long.

This clonotype was observed many times. The V gene is TRBV6-5, the J gene TRBJ2-3; 8 bases match TRBD1. The CDR3 is 15 amino acids. Germline V gene lookup returns CDR1 MNHEY and CDR2 SVGAGI. After removal of 5 bases from V and 1 base from J, the junction contained 5 bases not matched to a gene. The CDR3 reads CASSHPGQGTDTQYF. The CDR3 DNA reads as TGTGCCAGCAGTCACCCGGGACAGGGCACAGATACGCAGTATTTT.

This clonotype was observed many times. J is TRBJ1-1 and V is TRBV28; 7 nucleotides match TRBD1. CDR1 and CDR2 (germline): MDHEN, SYDVKM. This CDR3 spans 15 amino acids. V was clipped by 5 bases and J by 5 bases; unmatched bases: 11. In nucleotides, the CDR3 is TGTGCCAGCAGTCCGGATCCTCCAGGGGGGACTGAAGCTTTCTTT. It yields the protein CASSPDPPGGTEAFF.

This clonotype appeared many times. The chain carries TRBV6-1 and TRBJ1-5; D unresolved. This CDR3 comprises 15 residues. V was shortened by 2 bases and J by 2 bases, with 10 bases between the two germline ends. Per germline, CDR1 MNHNS and CDR2 SASEGT. This CDR3 reads CASSELGFGNQPQHF. The CDR3 bases are TGTGCCAGCAGTGAACTGGGTTTTGGCAATCAGCCCCAGCATTTT.

This clonotype came up many times. The chain has TRBV7-2 and TRBJ1-1, with unresolved D. V lost 7 bases and J lost 5, with 17 bases in between. Germline V gene data show CDR1 as SGHTA and CDR2 as FQGNSA. This CDR3 has 14 amino acids. Written as DNA, the CDR3 is TGTGCCAGCACCGGAGGCGGCCTAGGGACTGAAGCTTTCTTT. Residues: CASTGGGLGTEAFF.

This clonotype came up many times. The V gene is TRBV19, the J gene TRBJ2-1; D gene unclear. The germline CDR1 and CDR2 sequences are LNHDA and SQIVND (reference sequence). The CDR3 length is 11 residues. Deletions cut 5 bases from V and 4 bases from J, with 3 bases between. CDR3 amino acids: CASSQYNEQFF. The CDR3 nucleotides are TGTGCCAGTAGTCAGTACAATGAGCAGTTCTTC.

On this clonotype itself: A much more abundant neighbour one base away suggests this may be a read error. The chain is built from TRBV5-1 and TRBJ1-2; D ambiguous. There are 14 residues in the CDR3. Trimming took off 4 bases at V and 5 bases at J, with 15 bases between the two ends. Germline assignment: CDR1 SGHRS and CDR2 YFSETQ. CDR3 nucleotide sequence: TGCGCCAGCAGCCGGACGCAAGGGAGGTATGGCTACACCTTC. It translates to CASSRTQGRYGYTF.

This clonotype was counted many times. The rearrangement uses TRBV20-1 and TRBJ1-1; no reliable D call. V was clipped by 1 base and J by 11 bases, with 14 bases between them. CDR1 is DFQATT and CDR2 is SNEGSKA in the germline V gene (reference sequence). This CDR3 spans 12 amino acids. CDR3 bases: TGCAGTGCTAGAGGGACCTCCCCTTGGGCTTTCTTT. This codes for CSARGTSPWAFF.

In this sample, this clonotype turned up many times. The CDR3, as DNA: TGTGCCAGCGGGGGCTTAACTAGCACAGATACGCAGTATTTT. This codes for CASGGLTSTDTQYF. The rearrangement uses TRBV19 and TRBJ2-3; possibly TRBD1 or TRBD2 for D (6 bases each). Trimming stripped 9 bases from V and 0 bases from J, with 13 bases between. The CDR3 has 14 amino acids. Per the germline V gene, CDR1 is LNHDA and CDR2 is SQIVND (reference sequence).

There are many counts of this clonotype. The chain links TRBV11-1 to TRBJ2-7; 9 nucleotides match TRBD1. V lost 5 bases and J lost 5; bases outside the gene matches: 4. The CDR3 is 13 amino acids. Per germline, CDR1 SGHAT and CDR2 FQDESV (reference sequence). The CDR3 nucleotides read TGTGCCAGCAGCCGGGACAGGGTGCACGAGCAGTACTTC. Its protein is CASSRDRVHEQYF.

This clonotype was found many times. The chain is built from TRBV4-3 and TRBJ1-6, with 7 bases aligning to TRBD1. This CDR3 contains 14 residues. Per the germline V gene, CDR1 is LGHNA and CDR2 is YSLEER. Germline trimming cut 2 bases from V and 8 bases from J; bases unmatched to any gene: 3. CDR3 coding DNA: TGCGCCAGCAGCCAATTTACAGGGGATTCACCCCTCCACTTT. It translates to CASSQFTGDSPLHF.

This clonotype has at least ten counts. This chain uses TRBV12-3 or TRBV12-4 with TRBJ2-3, with D possibly matching TRBD2 (6 bases). V lost 1 base and J lost 4, with 9 bases in between. The CDR3 has 14 residues. CDR3: CASSLGRGADTQYF. For the CDR3, the DNA is TGTGCCAGCAGTTTAGGGCGGGGCGCAGATACGCAGTATTTT.

This clonotype was recorded at least ten times. The chain combines TRBV20-1 with TRBJ2-1; D gene ambiguous. The CDR3 contains 11 residues. V was cut by 5 bases and J by 8 bases, with 10 bases left in between. Looked up from germline, CDR1 is DFQATT and CDR2 is SNEGSKA (reference sequence). The CDR3 DNA sequence: TGCAGTGCTCGTAGATTGTATGAGCAGTTCTTC. Protein product: CSARRLYEQFF.

This clonotype occurred a few times. The gene calls are TRBV11-3 and TRBJ1-1; possible D gene TRBD1, 5 bases. V shed 6 bases and J shed 6 bases, with 14 bases lying between them. This CDR3 has 13 amino acids. CDR1 and CDR2 from the germline V gene are SGHNT and YENEEA. The CDR3 region is CASRLKGYAEAFF. The DNA for the CDR3 is TGTGCCAGCAGGTTAAAGGGGTACGCTGAAGCTTTCTTT.

There are many counts of this clonotype. The CDR3 reads CATHVFGLAKNIQYF. Written as DNA, the CDR3 is TGTGCCACCCATGTTTTCGGGCTGGCCAAAAACATTCAGTACTTC. V is TRBV19 and J is TRBJ2-4; D gene uncertain. The ends were cut back, 10 bases at V and 1 base at J, with 17 bases in the middle. The CDR3 totals 15 residues. The germline CDR1 and CDR2 sequences are LNHDA and SQIVND (reference sequence).

In its sample, this clonotype was seen many times. In DNA, the CDR3 is TGTGCCAGCAGTTACCGGGATTCACCCCTCCACTTT. Its protein product is CASSYRDSPLHF. The gene calls are TRBV6-2 or TRBV6-3 and TRBJ1-6; no clear D gene. Trimming shortened V by 2 bases and J by 8 bases, and 4 bases separated the two germline ends. Germline CDR1 is MNHEY and CDR2 is SVGEGT. The CDR3 runs 12 residues.

As regards this clonotype: A much larger clone sits a single nucleotide away, making a read error possible. This sequence joins TRBV27 and TRBJ2-2, with 9 bases that match TRBD2. V was pared by 10 bases and J by 4 bases, with 10 bases of the junction left unmatched. CDR3 size: 15 residues. Germline V lookup: CDR1 MNHEY, CDR2 SMNVEV (reference sequence). The DNA of the CDR3 is TGTGCCATCAGGTTGCGGGGGGGCCTCACCGGGGAGCTGTTTTTT. It translates to CAIRLRGGLTGELFF.

This clonotype was seen at least ten times. The chain joins TRBV20-1 to TRBJ1-1; TRBD1 agrees at 10 bases. The V gene's germline CDR1 is DFQATT and CDR2 SNEGSKA (reference sequence). The ends lost 6 bases at V and 5 bases at J; junction bases unmatched: 12. The CDR3 covers 15 residues. This CDR3 is CSAPGGGTGVTEAFF. In DNA, the CDR3 is TGCAGTGCCCCGGGTGGGGGGACAGGGGTTACTGAAGCTTTCTTT.

This clonotype was detected ten times or more. The rearrangement uses TRBV6-5 and TRBJ1-4; D is unclear. This CDR3 has 15 residues. The germline CDR1 and CDR2 sequences are MNHEY and SVGAGI. V was clipped by 0 bases and J by 5 bases, with 10 bases between them. CDR3 loop: CASSYSRVSNEKLFF. The DNA of the CDR3 is TGTGCCAGCAGTTACTCAAGGGTATCAAATGAAAAACTGTTTTTT.

This clonotype was recorded at least ten times. The rearrangement joins TRBV7-9 to TRBJ2-5, with 7 bases lining up with TRBD2. After removal of 4 bases from V and 4 bases from J, the junction contained 9 bases not matched to a gene. The germline V gene encodes CDR1 SEHNR and CDR2 FQNEAQ (reference sequence). The CDR3 spans 15 residues. The CDR3: CASSYVWGGPETQYF. The CDR3, as DNA: TGTGCCAGCAGCTACGTATGGGGGGGACCAGAGACCCAGTACTTC.

At least ten counts were recorded for this clonotype. This rearrangement joins TRBV7-9 to TRBJ2-1; D may be TRBD2 (5 bases). The CDR3 sequence is 15 residues long. The V and J ends lost 5 bases and 4 bases respectively, with 15 bases between them. In germline, CDR1 is SEHNR, CDR2 FQNEAQ (reference sequence). Here the CDR3 reads CASSPRRRAYNEQFF. The CDR3 DNA sequence: TGTGCCAGCAGCCCCCGGAGGAGAGCTTACAATGAGCAGTTCTTC.

This clonotype was seen repeatedly, ten times or more. The chain has TRBV3-1 and TRBJ1-5; no clear D gene. Trimming pared 4 bases from V and 4 bases from J, leaving 8 bases between. The CDR3 is 13 amino acids. CDR1 is LGHDT and CDR2 is YNNKEL in the germline V gene (reference sequence). This CDR3 reads CASSLKWNQPQHF. In DNA form, the CDR3 reads TGTGCCAGCAGCCTAAAGTGGAATCAGCCCCAGCATTTT.

This clonotype was found many times. The V gene is TRBV5-1, the J gene TRBJ2-2; D remains unclear. Germline V gene sequence: CDR1 SGHRS, CDR2 YFSETQ. The CDR3 covers 13 residues. Trimming cost V 1 base and J 4 bases, with 5 bases left between them. The CDR3: CASSLRSTGELFF. The CDR3 DNA reads as TGCGCCAGCAGCTTGAGGAGCACCGGGGAGCTGTTTTTT.

This clonotype was detected ten times or more. The V gene is TRBV7-2, the J gene TRBJ1-4, with a possible D match to TRBD1 (5 bases). This CDR3 spans 15 amino acids. V lost 5 bases to trimming and J lost 4 bases, with 14 bases between them. Germline V gene data show CDR1 as SGHTA and CDR2 as FQGNSA. The CDR3: CASSPSGTVNEKLFF. CDR3 coding DNA: TGTGCCAGCAGCCCCTCCGGGACGGTTAATGAAAAACTGTTTTTT.

The chain is built from TRBV5-4 and TRBJ2-7, with 15 bases that match TRBD2. The CDR3 sequence is 17 residues long. The junction had 8 bases not matched to a gene; V was cut back by 0 bases and J by 7 bases. The germline CDR1 and CDR2 sequences are SGHNT and YYREEE (reference sequence). This chain's CDR3 is CASSLGGGLAGGREQYV. The CDR3 nucleotides are TGTGCCAGCAGCTTGGGAGGAGGACTAGCGGGGGGGAGAGAGCAGTACGTC.

Concerning this clonotype: With a much larger clone just one base away, this may be a read error. This rearrangement joins TRBV30 to TRBJ2-5, with 7 bases matching TRBD1. The germline V gene has CDR1 GTSNPN and CDR2 SVGIG (reference sequence). The CDR3 is 14 amino acids. CDR3 sequence reads: CAWSNTGAQENQYF. The DNA for the CDR3 is TGTGCCTGGAGTAATACAGGGGCACAAGAGAACCAGTACTTC.

Concerning this clonotype itself: This may stem from a read error, because a much larger clone lies one nucleotide away. The chain is built from TRBV20-1 and TRBJ1-6; 9 nucleotides line up with TRBD1. From germline, CDR1 is DFQATT and CDR2 SNEGSKA (reference sequence). Trimming removed 0 bases from V and 10 bases from J; junction bases left unmatched: 10. The CDR3 consists of 16 residues. As DNA, the CDR3 is TGCAGTGCTAGAGATCCGACAGGGGGTCGGAAATCACCCCTCCACTTT. Translating it yields CSARDPTGGRKSPLHF.